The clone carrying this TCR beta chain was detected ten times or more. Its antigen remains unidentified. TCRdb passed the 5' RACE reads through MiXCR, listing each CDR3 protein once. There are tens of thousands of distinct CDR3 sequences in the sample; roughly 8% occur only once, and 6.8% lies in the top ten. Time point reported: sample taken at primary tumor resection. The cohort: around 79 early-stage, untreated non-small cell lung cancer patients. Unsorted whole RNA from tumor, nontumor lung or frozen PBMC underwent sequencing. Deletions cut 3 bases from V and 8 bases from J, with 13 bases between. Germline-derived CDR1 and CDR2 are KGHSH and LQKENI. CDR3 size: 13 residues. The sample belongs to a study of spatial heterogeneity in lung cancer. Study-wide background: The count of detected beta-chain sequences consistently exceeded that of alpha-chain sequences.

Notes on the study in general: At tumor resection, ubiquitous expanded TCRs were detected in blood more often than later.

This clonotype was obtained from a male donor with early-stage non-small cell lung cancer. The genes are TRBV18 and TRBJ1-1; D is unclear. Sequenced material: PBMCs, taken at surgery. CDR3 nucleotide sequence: TGTGCCAGCTCACCGCCAGGAACAGAAGAAGCTTTCTTT. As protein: CASSPPGTEEAFF.